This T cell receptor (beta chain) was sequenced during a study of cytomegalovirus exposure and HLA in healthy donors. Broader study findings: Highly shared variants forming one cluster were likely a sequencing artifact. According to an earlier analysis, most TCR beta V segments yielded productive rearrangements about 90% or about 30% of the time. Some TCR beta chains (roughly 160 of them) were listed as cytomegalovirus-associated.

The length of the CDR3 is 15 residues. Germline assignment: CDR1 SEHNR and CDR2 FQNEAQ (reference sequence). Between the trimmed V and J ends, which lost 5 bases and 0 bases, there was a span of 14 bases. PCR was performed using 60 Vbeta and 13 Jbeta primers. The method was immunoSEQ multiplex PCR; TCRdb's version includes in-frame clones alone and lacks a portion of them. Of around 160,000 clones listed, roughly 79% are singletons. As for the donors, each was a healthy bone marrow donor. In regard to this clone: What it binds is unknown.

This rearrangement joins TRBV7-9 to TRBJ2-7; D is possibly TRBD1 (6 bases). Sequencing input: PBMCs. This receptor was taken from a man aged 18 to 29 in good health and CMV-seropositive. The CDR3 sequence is CASSPRQELSYEQYF. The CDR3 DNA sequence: TGTGCCAGCAGCCCTAGACAGGAACTCTCCTACGAGCAGTACTTC.